What follows are 29 T cell receptor beta chains derived from one specimen sequenced in a study of T-cell reconstitution after alpha-beta-depleted transplantation in children (dated by TCRdb to the mid-2010s). The treatment or condition label on this specimen signifies: allogeneic hematopoietic cell transplantation with graft depleted of TCRalphabeta T cells and CD19 B cells. The receptor library was made with PCR. The sequencer listed for this sample is Illumina HiSeq 2500. TCR library preparation used molecular barcoding, with unique molecular identifiers applied to normalize quantification of the TCRbeta repertoire. TCRdb applied fastp at Q25 and MiXCR to the public reads, then kept only in-frame beta chains. Each CDR3 protein gets just one entry, which takes the most common genes and DNA from the rows behind it. The sample contains under 450,000 distinct CDR3 sequences, around 15% of them found a single time. In total, the top ten clones hold around 28% of the sample.

The sequencing here drew on PBMCs, mostly from graft donor cells, taken 360 days after TCRalphabeta/CD19-depleted stem cell transplant. These receptors came from a boy less than two years old who had a stem cell transplant for Wiskott-Aldrich syndrome, so the T cells may come from the graft donor.

This sequence joins TRBV3-1 and TRBJ2-7; 7 bases agree with TRBD2. Germline V gives CDR1 LGHDT, CDR2 YNNKEL (reference sequence). The V segment lost 3 bases and the J segment 5 bases; nucleotides outside the gene matches: 4. The length of the CDR3 is 13 residues. Here the CDR3 reads CASSQHTSDEQYF. In DNA, the CDR3 is TGTGCCAGCAGCCAGCATACTAGCGACGAGCAGTACTTC.

The chain uses TRBV6-2 or TRBV6-3 and TRBJ2-1; D might be TRBD1 or TRBD2, each matching 5 bases. V dropped 0 bases and J dropped 13 bases, with 19 bases sitting between them. The CDR3 sequence is 15 residues long. Germline CDR1 and CDR2: MNHEY and SVGEGT. The CDR3 sequence: CASSYSHLGENSQFF. CDR3 bases: TGTGCCAGCAGTTACTCGCATCTAGGGGAGAATAGTCAGTTCTTC.

The chain's CDR3 is CSARRDYLNNEQFF. As DNA, the CDR3 is TGCAGTGCTAGAAGGGACTATCTAAACAATGAGCAGTTCTTC. The gene calls are TRBV20-1 and TRBJ2-1, with 7 bases fitting TRBD2. Germline lookup yields CDR1 DFQATT and CDR2 SNEGSKA (reference sequence). The CDR3 totals 14 residues. Germline trimming cut 2 bases from V and 5 bases from J; bases unmatched to any gene: 6.

This clonotype was observed a handful of times. The rearrangement joins TRBV7-8 to TRBJ2-5; D might be TRBD1 or TRBD2, each matching 6 bases. V lost 8 bases to trimming and J lost 5 bases, with 21 bases between them. This CDR3 has 15 amino acids. Looked up from germline, CDR1 is SGHVS and CDR2 is FQNEAQ. The CDR3 is CASRQRVGGLETQYF. CDR3 coding DNA: TGTGCCAGCCGCCAGAGGGTAGGGGGGTTGGAGACCCAGTACTTC.

The rearrangement links TRBV5-1 to TRBJ2-3; TRBD1 matches at 8 bases. V shed 7 bases and J 4 bases; nucleotides not matched to a gene: 5. The CDR3 has 13 amino acids. Germline V gene data show CDR1 as SGHRS and CDR2 as YFSETQ. The CDR3, as DNA: TGCGCCAGCCAGGGGGCAGACTCAGATACGCAGTATTTT. It translates to CASQGADSDTQYF.

V is TRBV5-1 and J is TRBJ2-7; 7 bases agree with TRBD1. Unmatched junction bases numbered 3, after V lost 0 bases and J lost 6 bases. Germline V gene lookup returns CDR1 SGHRS and CDR2 YFSETQ. CDR3 length: 13 residues. The CDR3 loop reads CASSLEGAGEQYF. The CDR3, as DNA: TGCGCCAGCAGCTTGGAGGGGGCTGGCGAGCAGTACTTC.

There are a few counts of this clonotype. The chain employs TRBV24-1 and TRBJ2-5; D is uncertain. V lost 3 bases and J lost 1, with 5 bases in between. The V gene's germline CDR1 is KGHDR and CDR2 SFDVKD. This CDR3 is 13 amino acids long. CDR3 in DNA: TGTGCCACCAGTGATCAAGGCCAAGAGACCCAGTACTTC. Residues: CATSDQGQETQYF.

The chain couples TRBV7-9 to TRBJ1-1, with D possibly matching TRBD1 (5 bases). From germline, CDR1 is SEHNR and CDR2 FQNEAQ (reference sequence). V dropped 4 bases and J dropped 7 bases, with 10 bases sitting between them. The CDR3 extends over 12 amino acids. CDR3 coding DNA: TGTGCCAGCAGCTCTGACAGTGTTGAAGCTTTCTTT. Residues: CASSSDSVEAFF.

The chain is built from TRBV7-9 and TRBJ2-1; D remains unclear. Germline V lookup: CDR1 SEHNR, CDR2 FQNEAQ (reference sequence). The CDR3 has 15 residues. The V and J ends lost 7 bases and 8 bases respectively, with 21 bases between them. The CDR3 region is CASTSGRAPQDEQFF. CDR3 sequence (DNA): TGTGCCAGCACCTCGGGCCGGGCTCCTCAGGATGAGCAGTTCTTC. The full variable domain, its missing parts supplied by reference TRBV7-9 and TRBJ2-1, is DTGVSQNPRHKITKRGQNVTFRCDPISEHNRLYWYRQTLGQGPEFLTYFQNEAQLEKSRLLSDRFSAERPKGSFSTLEIQRTEQGDSAMYLCASTSGRAPQDEQFFGPGTRLTVL.

The gene calls are TRBV3-1 and TRBJ2-3, with 9 bases matching TRBD2. The germline V gene encodes CDR1 LGHDT and CDR2 YNNKEL (reference sequence). The junction had 21 bases not matched to a gene; V was cut back by 7 bases and J by 1 base. This CDR3 is 20 amino acids long. Written as DNA, the CDR3 is TGTGCCAGCACCCCAAGAGGATTTAGTAGCGGGGGTGTGCGCACAGATACGCAGTATTTT. Its translation: CASTPRGFSSGGVRTDTQYF.

The chain joins TRBV21-1 to TRBJ2-5; the table gives TRBD2 as D, unverified against the DNA. TRBV21-1 counts as a pseudogene. This CDR3 is 13 amino acids long. The CDR3 spells CASKTEGRETQYF. The CDR3 nucleotides read TGTGCCAGCAAGACCGAGGGAAGGGAGACCCAGTACTTC.

The chain has TRBV6-2 or TRBV6-3 and TRBJ2-1; D call uncertain. The V and J ends lost 5 bases and 4 bases respectively, with 9 bases between them. The germline gives CDR1 MNHEY, CDR2 SVGEGT. This CDR3 comprises 13 residues. The CDR3 DNA reads as TGTGCCAGCAGTCGATATTGGTACAATGAGCAGTTCTTC. As protein: CASSRYWYNEQFF.

This clonotype was detected only a few times. J is TRBJ1-3 and V is TRBV12-3 or TRBV12-4; D is ambiguous. The CDR3 length is 13 residues. Trimming cost V 6 bases and J 6 bases, with 12 bases left between them. This CDR3 reads CASSYQAANTIYF. The CDR3 region has the DNA TGTGCCAGCAGCTACCAGGCAGCAAACACCATATATTTT.

This clonotype has just a few counts. The rearrangement uses TRBV3-1 and TRBJ2-7; TRBD1 is a possible D gene (6 bases). The CDR3 totals 16 residues. Germline V gives CDR1 LGHDT, CDR2 YNNKEL (reference sequence). The V gene lost 2 bases and the J gene lost 0 bases, with 14 bases spanning the gap. The CDR3 sequence: CASSQRMDSPSYEQYF. The CDR3 DNA is TGTGCCAGCAGCCAACGGATGGACAGCCCCTCCTACGAGCAGTACTTC.

The V call is TRBV12-3 or TRBV12-4, the J call TRBJ2-7; D gene ambiguous. V shed 3 bases and J shed 2 bases, with 11 bases lying between them. The length of the CDR3 is 14 residues. The CDR3: CASSLGPSPYEQYF. In nucleotides, the CDR3 is TGTGCCAGCAGTTTGGGCCCGTCGCCCTACGAGCAGTACTTC.

The chain links TRBV29-1 to TRBJ2-2; no clear D. This CDR3 has 13 residues. Germline CDR1 is SQVTM and CDR2 is ANQGSEA. V lost 4 bases and J lost 4, with 10 bases in between. CDR3 bases: TGCAGCGTTGGATCGAGACTCACCGGGGAGCTGTTTTTT. It codes for CSVGSRLTGELFF.

A few counts support this clonotype. The chain couples TRBV7-9 to TRBJ1-4; 8 bases match TRBD1. Unmatched junction bases numbered 5, after V lost 4 bases and J lost 4 bases. CDR1 is SEHNR, CDR2 FQNEAQ, per germline (reference sequence). The CDR3 sequence is 15 residues long. CDR3 residues: CASSSSGGLNEKLFF. The CDR3 DNA sequence: TGTGCCAGCAGCTCTTCAGGGGGCCTTAATGAAAAACTGTTTTTT.

In its sample, this clonotype was seen a few times. V usage is TRBV27 and J usage is TRBJ2-3, with 10 bases that match TRBD2. Unmatched junction bases numbered 8, after V lost 4 bases and J lost 7 bases. The CDR3 covers 15 residues. Germline V gene data show CDR1 as MNHEY and CDR2 as SMNVEV (reference sequence). CDR3 DNA: TGTGCCAGCAGTTCCCTAGCGGGGGCCAGAAATACGCAGTATTTT. The encoded protein is CASSSLAGARNTQYF.

This clonotype was seen many times. This chain uses TRBV4-2 with TRBJ2-3; the D gene is possibly TRBD1 (5 bases). With 1 base removed from V and 6 bases from J, the gap between germline ends came to 8 bases. CDR1 is LGHNA, CDR2 YNFKEQ, per germline. This CDR3 is built from 13 residues. The CDR3 nucleotides are TGTGCCAGCAGCCAAGGGACAAGGGATACGCAGTATTTT. Protein: CASSQGTRDTQYF.

This sequence joins TRBV18 and TRBJ2-3; 8 nucleotides match TRBD1. The CDR3 covers 14 residues. With 3 bases clipped from V and 4 bases from J, the junction kept 3 bases outside the gene matches. Looked up from germline, CDR1 is KGHSH and CDR2 is LQKENI. CDR3 nucleotides: TGTGCCAGCTCACCTGGACAGGGCCCAGATACGCAGTATTTT. Its translation is CASSPGQGPDTQYF.

The genes are TRBV4-2 and TRBJ2-7, with 7 bases that match TRBD2. Trimming at V came to 0 bases and at J to 1 base, leaving 6 bases not matched to a gene. CDR3 size: 16 residues. Germline loops: CDR1 LGHNA, CDR2 YNFKEQ. CDR3 in DNA: TGTGCCAGCAGCCAAGATGGAGCGGGACGATCCTACGAGCAGTACTTC. This sequence encodes CASSQDGAGRSYEQYF.

There are a few counts of this clonotype. The chain recombines TRBV2 with TRBJ2-3; D is uncertain. This CDR3 comprises 15 residues. V lost 2 bases, J lost 3 bases, and 12 bases lay in between. CDR1 and CDR2 from the germline V gene are SNHLY and FYNNEI. CDR3 residues: CASSEQGGRTDTQYF. CDR3 DNA: TGTGCCAGCAGTGAACAAGGCGGTCGGACAGATACGCAGTATTTT. Full variable domain (missing parts from reference TRBV2 and TRBJ2-3): EPEVTQTPSHQVTQMGQEVILRCVPISNHLYFYWYRQILGQKVEFLVSFYNNEISEKSEIFDDQFSVERPDGSNFTLKIRSTKLEDSAMYFCASSEQGGRTDTQYFGPGTRLTVL.

This clonotype appeared a few times. This chain connects TRBV7-2 to TRBJ2-2, with 10 bases aligning to TRBD2. Looked up from germline, CDR1 is SGHTA and CDR2 is FQGNSA. The CDR3 contains 15 residues. V was clipped by 8 bases and J by 6 bases; unmatched bases: 9. As DNA, the CDR3 is TGTGCCAGCGGGCTTATAGCGGGAGGTGCCGGGGAGCTGTTTTTT. This sequence encodes CASGLIAGGAGELFF.

This clonotype was recorded many times. The CDR3 bases are TGTGCCAGCAGTTTTAGGGGTTACTCCTACGAGCAGTACTTC. It encodes CASSFRGYSYEQYF. The chain joins TRBV12-3 or TRBV12-4 to TRBJ2-7, with D possibly being TRBD1 (5 bases). The CDR3 runs to 14 residues. V was cut by 3 bases and J by 0 bases, with 9 bases left in between.

The chain carries TRBV11-2 and TRBJ1-2; D not certain. From germline, CDR1 is SGHAT and CDR2 FQNNGV. CDR3 length: 13 amino acids. Trimming pared 3 bases from V and 8 bases from J, leaving 13 bases between. This CDR3 reads CASSLTPLLGYTF. The CDR3 nucleotides are TGTGCCAGCAGCTTGACTCCTTTACTGGGCTACACCTTC.

This chain links TRBV5-1 with TRBJ2-1; D may be TRBD2 (6 bases). With 0 bases removed from V and 7 bases from J, the gap between germline ends came to 11 bases. Germline V gene lookup returns CDR1 SGHRS and CDR2 YFSETQ. The CDR3 is 14 amino acids. CDR3 nucleotide sequence: TGCGCCAGCAGCTTGGAACCCGCGGGGAATGAGCAGTTCTTC. Amino acid sequence: CASSLEPAGNEQFF. The full variable domain, its missing parts supplied by reference TRBV5-1 and TRBJ2-1, is KAGVTQTPRYLIKTRGQQVTLSCSPISGHRSVSWYQQTPGQGLQFLFEYFSETQRNKGNFPGRFSGRQFSNSRSEMNVSTLELGDSALYLCASSLEPAGNEQFFGPGTRLTVL.

This clonotype occurred a few times. This chain links TRBV12-5 with TRBJ2-1, with 7 bases matching TRBD1. V shed 1 base and J 4 bases; nucleotides not matched to a gene: 4. The CDR3 is made up of 15 amino acids. Germline assignment: CDR1 LGHNT and CDR2 FRNRAP. In DNA form, the CDR3 reads TGTGCTAGTGGTTTGGGACAGGGCCAATACAATGAGCAGTTCTTC. This translates into CASGLGQGQYNEQFF. Using reference TRBV12-5 and TRBJ2-1 for the parts outside the CDR3, the full variable domain is DARVTQTPRHKVTEMGQEVTMRCQPILGHNTVFWYRQTMMQGLELLAYFRNRAPLDDSGMPKDRFSAEMPDATLATLKIQPSEPRDSAVYFCASGLGQGQYNEQFFGPGTRLTVL.

V and J are TRBV27 and TRBJ2-6; D is perhaps TRBD2 (7 bases). CDR1 is MNHEY and CDR2 is SMNVEV in the germline V gene (reference sequence). The CDR3 is 16 amino acids. V lost 5 bases to trimming and J lost 2 bases, with 13 bases between them. The CDR3 protein is CASSPQGGAGANVLTF. In DNA form, the CDR3 reads TGTGCCAGCAGTCCTCAAGGGGGGGCTGGGGCCAACGTCCTGACTTTC. The full variable domain, its missing parts supplied by reference TRBV27 and TRBJ2-6, is EAQVTQNPRYLITVTGKKLTVTCSQNMNHEYMSWYRQDPGLGLRQIYYSMNVEVTDKGDVPEGYKVSRKEKRNFPLILESPSPNQTSLYFCASSPQGGAGANVLTFGAGSRLTVL.

This clonotype has just a few counts. The genes are TRBV11-3 and TRBJ2-1; TRBD2 agrees at 8 bases. This CDR3 contains 17 residues. Per the germline V gene, CDR1 is SGHNT and CDR2 is YENEEA. V lost 5 bases, J lost 0 bases, and 9 bases stayed unmatched. As DNA, the CDR3 is TGTGCCAGCAGCGCGAAAATGGGACTAGGCTCCTACAATGAGCAGTTCTTC. Amino acids: CASSAKMGLGSYNEQFF.